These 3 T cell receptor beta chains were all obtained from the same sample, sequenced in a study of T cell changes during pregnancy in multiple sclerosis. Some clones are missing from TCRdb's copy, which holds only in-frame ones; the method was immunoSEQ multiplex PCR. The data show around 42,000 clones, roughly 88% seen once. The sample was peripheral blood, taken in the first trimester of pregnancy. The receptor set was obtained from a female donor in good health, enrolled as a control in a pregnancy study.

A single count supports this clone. The CDR3 DNA sequence: TGTGCCAGCAGTTTAGTTTGGGGGGTAGGCACTGAAGCTTTCTTT. It translates to CASSLVWGVGTEAFF. This chain joins TRBV27 and TRBJ1-1; D possibly corresponds to TRBD1 (5 bases). CDR1 and CDR2 from the germline V gene are MNHEY and SMNVEV (reference sequence). This CDR3 is 15 amino acids long. Trimming shortened V by 2 bases and J by 4 bases, and 14 bases separated the two germline ends.

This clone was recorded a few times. The CDR3 sequence: CASSPPGQGYQPQHF. The CDR3 DNA reads TGTGCCAGCTCACCGCCGGGACAGGGCTATCAGCCCCAGCATTTT. The chain couples TRBV18 to TRBJ1-5; TRBD1 aligns across 9 bases. Germline V gene data show CDR1 as KGHSH and CDR2 as LQKENI. This CDR3 has 15 amino acids. With V trimmed by 3 bases and J by 5 bases, 5 bases remained unmatched.

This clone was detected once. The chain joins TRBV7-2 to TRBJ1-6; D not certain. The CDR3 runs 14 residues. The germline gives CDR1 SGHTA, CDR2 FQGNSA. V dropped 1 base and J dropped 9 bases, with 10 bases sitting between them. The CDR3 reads CASSLGGKGSPLHF. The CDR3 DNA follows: TGTGCCAGCAGCTTAGGCGGGAAGGGTTCACCCCTCCACTTT.